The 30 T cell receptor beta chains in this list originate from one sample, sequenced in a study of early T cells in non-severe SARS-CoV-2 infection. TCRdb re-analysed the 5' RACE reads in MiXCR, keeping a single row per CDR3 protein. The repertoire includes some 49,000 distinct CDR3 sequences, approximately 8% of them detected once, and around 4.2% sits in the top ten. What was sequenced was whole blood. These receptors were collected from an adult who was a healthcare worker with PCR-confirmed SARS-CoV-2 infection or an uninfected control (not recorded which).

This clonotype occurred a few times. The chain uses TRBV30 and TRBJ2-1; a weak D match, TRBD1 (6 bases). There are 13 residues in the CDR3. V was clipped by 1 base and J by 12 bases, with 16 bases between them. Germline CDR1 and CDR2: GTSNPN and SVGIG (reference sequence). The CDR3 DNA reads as TGTGCCTGGAGTGACGGGCAGGGGATGGGGCAGTTCTTC. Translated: CAWSDGQGMGQFF.

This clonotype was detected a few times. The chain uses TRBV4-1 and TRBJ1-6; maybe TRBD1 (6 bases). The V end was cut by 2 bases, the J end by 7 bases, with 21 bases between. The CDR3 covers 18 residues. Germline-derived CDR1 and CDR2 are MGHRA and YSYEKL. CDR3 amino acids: CASSQSEGQNLRNSPLHF. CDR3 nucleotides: TGCGCCAGCAGCCAATCCGAAGGACAGAATCTTAGGAATTCACCCCTCCACTTT.

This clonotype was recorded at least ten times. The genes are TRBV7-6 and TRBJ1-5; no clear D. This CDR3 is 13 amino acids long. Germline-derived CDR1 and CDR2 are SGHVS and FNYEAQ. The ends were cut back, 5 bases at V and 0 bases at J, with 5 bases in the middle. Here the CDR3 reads CASSVDSNQPQHF. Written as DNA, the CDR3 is TGTGCCAGCAGCGTTGATAGCAATCAGCCCCAGCATTTT.

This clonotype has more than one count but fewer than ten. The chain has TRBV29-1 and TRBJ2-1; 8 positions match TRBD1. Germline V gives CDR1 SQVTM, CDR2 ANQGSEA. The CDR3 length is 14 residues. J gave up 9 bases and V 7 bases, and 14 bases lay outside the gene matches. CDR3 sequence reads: CSAYTGQGTGEQFF. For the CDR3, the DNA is TGCAGCGCTTATACCGGACAGGGCACCGGTGAGCAGTTCTTC.

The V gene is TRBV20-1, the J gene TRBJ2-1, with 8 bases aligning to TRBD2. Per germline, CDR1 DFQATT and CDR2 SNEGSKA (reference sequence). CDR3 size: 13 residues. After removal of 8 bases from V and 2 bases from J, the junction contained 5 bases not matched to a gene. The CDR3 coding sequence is TGCAGTATCTTAGCGGGAACCTACAATGAGCAGTTCTTC. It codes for CSILAGTYNEQFF.

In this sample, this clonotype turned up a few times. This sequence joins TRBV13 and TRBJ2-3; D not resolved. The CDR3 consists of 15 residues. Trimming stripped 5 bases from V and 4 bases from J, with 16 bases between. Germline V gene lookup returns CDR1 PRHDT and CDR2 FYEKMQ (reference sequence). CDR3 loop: CASSPLGPSADTQYF. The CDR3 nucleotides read TGTGCCAGCAGCCCGCTAGGCCCCTCGGCAGATACGCAGTATTTT.

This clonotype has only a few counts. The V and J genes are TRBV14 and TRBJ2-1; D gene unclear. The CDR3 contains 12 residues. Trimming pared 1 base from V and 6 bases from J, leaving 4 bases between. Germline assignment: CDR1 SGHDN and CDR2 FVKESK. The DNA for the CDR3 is TGTGCCAGCAGCCAAGTAGGCAATGAGCAGTTCTTC. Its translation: CASSQVGNEQFF. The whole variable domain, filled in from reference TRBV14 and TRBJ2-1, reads EAGVTQFPSHSVIEKGQTVTLRCDPISGHDNLYWYRRVMGKEIKFLLHFVKESKQDESGMPNNRFLAERTGGTYSTLKVQPAELEDSGVYFCASSQVGNEQFFGPGTRLTVL.

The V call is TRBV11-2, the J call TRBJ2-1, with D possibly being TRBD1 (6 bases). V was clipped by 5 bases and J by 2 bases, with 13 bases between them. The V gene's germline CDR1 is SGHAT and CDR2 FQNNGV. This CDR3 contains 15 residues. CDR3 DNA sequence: TGTGCCAGCAGCCCCCTCAGGGGACCCTACAATGAGCAGTTCTTC. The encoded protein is CASSPLRGPYNEQFF.

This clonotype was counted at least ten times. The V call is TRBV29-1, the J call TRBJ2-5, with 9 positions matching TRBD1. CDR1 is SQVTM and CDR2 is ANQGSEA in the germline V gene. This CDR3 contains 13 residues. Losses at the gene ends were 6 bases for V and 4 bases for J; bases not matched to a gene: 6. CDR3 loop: CSVEPGQGETQYF. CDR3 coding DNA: TGCAGCGTAGAACCGGGACAGGGAGAGACCCAGTACTTC.

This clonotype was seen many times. This CDR3 reads CASSLAGADEQYF. The CDR3 DNA reads TGTGCCAGCAGTTTGGCGGGGGCCGACGAGCAGTACTTC. The gene calls are TRBV27 and TRBJ2-7; the D gene is possibly TRBD2 (7 bases). Germline V gene data show CDR1 as MNHEY and CDR2 as SMNVEV (reference sequence). V gave up 3 bases and J gave up 5 bases, with 11 bases separating them. The CDR3 is 13 residues long.

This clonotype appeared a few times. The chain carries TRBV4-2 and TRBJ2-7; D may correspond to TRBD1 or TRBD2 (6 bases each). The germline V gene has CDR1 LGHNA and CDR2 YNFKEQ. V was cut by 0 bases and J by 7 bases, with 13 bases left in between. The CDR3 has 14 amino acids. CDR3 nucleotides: TGTGCCAGCAGCCAAGATCTGGGGGCGGGGGAGCAGTACTTC. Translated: CASSQDLGAGEQYF.

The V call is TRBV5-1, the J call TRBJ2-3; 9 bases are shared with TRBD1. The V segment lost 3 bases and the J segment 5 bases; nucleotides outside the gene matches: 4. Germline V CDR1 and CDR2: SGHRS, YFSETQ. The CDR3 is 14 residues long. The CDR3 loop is CASSSGQGLDTQYF. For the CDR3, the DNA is TGCGCCAGCAGCTCTGGACAGGGGCTAGATACGCAGTATTTT. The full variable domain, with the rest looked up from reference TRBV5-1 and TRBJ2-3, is KAGVTQTPRYLIKTRGQQVTLSCSPISGHRSVSWYQQTPGQGLQFLFEYFSETQRNKGNFPGRFSGRQFSNSRSEMNVSTLELGDSALYLCASSSGQGLDTQYFGPGTRLTVL.

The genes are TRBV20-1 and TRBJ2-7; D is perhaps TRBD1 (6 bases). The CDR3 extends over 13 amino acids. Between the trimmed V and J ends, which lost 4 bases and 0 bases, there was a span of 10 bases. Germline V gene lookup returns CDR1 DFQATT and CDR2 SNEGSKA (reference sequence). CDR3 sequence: CSAKDSFSYEQYF. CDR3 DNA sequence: TGCAGTGCTAAGGACAGTTTCTCCTACGAGCAGTACTTC.

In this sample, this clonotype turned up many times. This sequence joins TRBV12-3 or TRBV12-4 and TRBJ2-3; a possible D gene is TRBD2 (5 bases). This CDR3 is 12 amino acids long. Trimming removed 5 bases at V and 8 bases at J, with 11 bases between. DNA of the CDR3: TGTGCCAGCAGTGGACTGTCGGGTACGCAGTATTTT. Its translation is CASSGLSGTQYF.

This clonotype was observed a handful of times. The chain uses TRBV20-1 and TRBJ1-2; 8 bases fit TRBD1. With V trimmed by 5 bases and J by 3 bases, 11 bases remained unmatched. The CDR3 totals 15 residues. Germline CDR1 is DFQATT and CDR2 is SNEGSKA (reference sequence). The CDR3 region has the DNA TGCAGTGCTGGAAAGCGTTCGACAGGGGACTATGGCTACACCTTC. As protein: CSAGKRSTGDYGYTF.

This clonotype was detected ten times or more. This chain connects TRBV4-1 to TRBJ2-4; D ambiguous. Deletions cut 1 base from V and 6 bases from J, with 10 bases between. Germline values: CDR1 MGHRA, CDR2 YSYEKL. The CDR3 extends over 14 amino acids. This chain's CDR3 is CASSQVPRVNIQYF. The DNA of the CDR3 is TGCGCCAGCAGCCAAGTCCCCCGGGTAAACATTCAGTACTTC.

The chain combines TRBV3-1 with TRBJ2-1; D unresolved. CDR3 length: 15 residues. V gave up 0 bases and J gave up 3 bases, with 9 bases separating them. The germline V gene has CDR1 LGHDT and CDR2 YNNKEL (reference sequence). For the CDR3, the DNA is TGTGCCAGCAGCCAAGACGTACGGTACTACAATGAGCAGTTCTTC. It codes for CASSQDVRYYNEQFF.

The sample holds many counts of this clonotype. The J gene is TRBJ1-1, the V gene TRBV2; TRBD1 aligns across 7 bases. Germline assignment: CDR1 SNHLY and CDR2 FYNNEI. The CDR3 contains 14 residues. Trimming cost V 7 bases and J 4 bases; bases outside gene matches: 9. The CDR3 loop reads CASKGTGAGTEAFF. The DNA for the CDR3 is TGTGCCAGCAAGGGAACAGGGGCCGGCACTGAAGCTTTCTTT.

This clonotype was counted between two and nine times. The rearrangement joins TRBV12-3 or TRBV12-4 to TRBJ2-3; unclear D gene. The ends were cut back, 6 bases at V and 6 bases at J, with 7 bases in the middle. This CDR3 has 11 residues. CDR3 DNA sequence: TGTGCCAGCAGCTCTTTCGATACGCAGTATTTT. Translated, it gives CASSSFDTQYF.

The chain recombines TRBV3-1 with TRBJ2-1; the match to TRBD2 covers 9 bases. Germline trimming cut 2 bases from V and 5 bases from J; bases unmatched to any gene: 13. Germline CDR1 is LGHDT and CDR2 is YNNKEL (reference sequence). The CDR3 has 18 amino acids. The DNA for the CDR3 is TGTGCCAGCAGCCAACTTTTTATAACGGCGGGAGGGAACAATGAGCAGTTCTTC. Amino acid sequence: CASSQLFITAGGNNEQFF.

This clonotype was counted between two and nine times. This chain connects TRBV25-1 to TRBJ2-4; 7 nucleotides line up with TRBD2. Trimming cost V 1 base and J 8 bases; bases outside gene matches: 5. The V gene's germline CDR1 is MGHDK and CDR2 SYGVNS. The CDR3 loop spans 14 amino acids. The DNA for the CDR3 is TGTGCCAGCAGTGAATCTCAGCGGGGAGACATTCAGTACTTC. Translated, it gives CASSESQRGDIQYF.

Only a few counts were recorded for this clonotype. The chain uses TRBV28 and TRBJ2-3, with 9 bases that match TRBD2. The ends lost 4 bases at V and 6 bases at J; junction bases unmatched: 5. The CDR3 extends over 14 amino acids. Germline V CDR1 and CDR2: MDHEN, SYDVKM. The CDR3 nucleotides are TGTGCCAGCAGTTGGCGGGGGGGCGTGGATACGCAGTATTTT. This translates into CASSWRGGVDTQYF.

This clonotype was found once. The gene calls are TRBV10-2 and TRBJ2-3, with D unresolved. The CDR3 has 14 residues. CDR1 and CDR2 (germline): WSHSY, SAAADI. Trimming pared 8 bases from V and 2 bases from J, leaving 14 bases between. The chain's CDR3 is CASWRGGDTDTQYF. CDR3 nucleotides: TGCGCCAGCTGGCGAGGCGGCGACACAGATACGCAGTATTTT.

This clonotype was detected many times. CDR3 sequence reads: CATASRVGGHNEQFF. CDR3 sequence (DNA): TGTGCCACTGCCTCTCGGGTGGGCGGCCACAATGAGCAGTTCTTC. The J gene is TRBJ2-1, the V gene TRBV19; D unresolved. Germline V lookup: CDR1 LNHDA, CDR2 SQIVND (reference sequence). This CDR3 spans 15 amino acids. Trimming shortened V by 10 bases and J by 5 bases, and 21 bases separated the two germline ends.

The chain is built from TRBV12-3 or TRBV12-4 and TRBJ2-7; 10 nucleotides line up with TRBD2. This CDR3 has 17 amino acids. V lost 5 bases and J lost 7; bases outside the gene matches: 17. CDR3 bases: TGTGCCAGCAGTCCACTGGCGTCCAGCGGGAGGGCGAGTGAGCAGTACTTC. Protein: CASSPLASSGRASEQYF.

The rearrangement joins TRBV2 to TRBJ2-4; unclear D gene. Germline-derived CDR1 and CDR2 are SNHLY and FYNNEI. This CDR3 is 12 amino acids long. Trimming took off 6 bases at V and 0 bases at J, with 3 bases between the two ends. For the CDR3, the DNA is TGTGCCAGCAGCATAGCCAAAAACATTCAGTACTTC. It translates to CASSIAKNIQYF.

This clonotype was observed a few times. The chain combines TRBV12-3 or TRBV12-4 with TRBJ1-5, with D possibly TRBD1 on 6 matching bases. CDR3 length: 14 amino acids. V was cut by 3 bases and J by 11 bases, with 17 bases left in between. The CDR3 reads CASSFGGHLRSQHF. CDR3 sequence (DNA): TGTGCCAGCAGTTTTGGGGGGCACCTCAGGTCCCAGCATTTT.

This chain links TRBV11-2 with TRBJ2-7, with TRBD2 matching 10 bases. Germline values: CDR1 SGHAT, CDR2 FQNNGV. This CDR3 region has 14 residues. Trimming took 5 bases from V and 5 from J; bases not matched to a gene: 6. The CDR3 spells CASSDSGRINEQYF. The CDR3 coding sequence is TGTGCCAGCAGCGATAGCGGGAGGATCAACGAGCAGTACTTC.

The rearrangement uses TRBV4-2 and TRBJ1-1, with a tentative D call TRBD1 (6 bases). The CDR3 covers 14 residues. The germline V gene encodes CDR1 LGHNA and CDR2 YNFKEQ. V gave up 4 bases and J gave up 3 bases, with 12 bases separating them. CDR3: CASSRTVEYTEAFF. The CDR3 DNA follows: TGTGCCAGCAGCCGGACAGTTGAGTACACTGAAGCTTTCTTT.

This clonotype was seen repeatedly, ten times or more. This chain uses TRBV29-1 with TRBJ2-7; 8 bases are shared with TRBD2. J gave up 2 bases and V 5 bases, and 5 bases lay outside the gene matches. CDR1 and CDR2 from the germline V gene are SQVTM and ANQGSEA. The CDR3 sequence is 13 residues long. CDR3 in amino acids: CSVYWREAYEQYF. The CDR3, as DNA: TGCAGCGTTTATTGGCGGGAGGCCTACGAGCAGTACTTC.